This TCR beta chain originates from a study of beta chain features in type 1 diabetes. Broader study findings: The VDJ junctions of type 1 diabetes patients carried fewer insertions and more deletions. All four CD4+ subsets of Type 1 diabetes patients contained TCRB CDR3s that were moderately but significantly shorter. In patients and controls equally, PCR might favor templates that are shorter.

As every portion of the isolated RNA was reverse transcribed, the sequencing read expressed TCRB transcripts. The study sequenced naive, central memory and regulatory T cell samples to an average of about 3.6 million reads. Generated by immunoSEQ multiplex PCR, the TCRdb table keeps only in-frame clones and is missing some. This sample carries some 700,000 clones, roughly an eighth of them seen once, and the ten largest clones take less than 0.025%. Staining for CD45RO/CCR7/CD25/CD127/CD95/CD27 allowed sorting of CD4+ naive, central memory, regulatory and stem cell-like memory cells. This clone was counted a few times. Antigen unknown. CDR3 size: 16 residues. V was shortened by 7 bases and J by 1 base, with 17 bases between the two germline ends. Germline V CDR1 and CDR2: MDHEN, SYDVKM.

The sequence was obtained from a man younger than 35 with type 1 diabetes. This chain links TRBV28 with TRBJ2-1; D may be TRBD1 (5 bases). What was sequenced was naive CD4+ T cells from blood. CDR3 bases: TGTGCCAGCATCCCGACCCAGGGTAGGTCCTACAATGAGCAGTTCTTC. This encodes CASIPTQGRSYNEQFF.